These 19 T cell receptor beta chains were sequenced from one sample in a study of blood T cells in healthy people across ages. A second PCR of 7 to 11 cycles used a sample-barcoded 5' primer and a J-beta primer mix. TCRdb ran MiXCR on the 5' RACE reads and lists one entry per CDR3 protein. Seen here are roughly 1.7 million distinct CDR3 sequences, roughly 32% observed once, and the top ten hold about 11%. The sample was blood. The receptors come from a woman in her 30s in good health.

The chain has TRBV3-1 and TRBJ2-1; TRBD2 agrees at 11 bases. The germline V gene has CDR1 LGHDT and CDR2 YNNKEL (reference sequence). The CDR3 has 16 residues. With 1 base clipped from V and 8 bases from J, the junction kept 7 bases outside the gene matches. The CDR3 DNA reads TGTGCCAGCAGCCAAGTTACTAGCGGGGGCGCGGATGAGCAGTTCTTC. Translated: CASSQVTSGGADEQFF.

This clonotype was recorded at least ten times. The chain combines TRBV29-1 with TRBJ2-3, with TRBD2 matching 7 bases. The CDR3 loop spans 13 amino acids. Germline CDR1 and CDR2: SQVTM and ANQGSEA. With 4 bases clipped from V and 2 bases from J, the junction kept 3 bases outside the gene matches. The chain's CDR3 is CSVASGYTDTQYF. CDR3 bases: TGCAGCGTTGCTAGCGGTTACACAGATACGCAGTATTTT.

A note on this clonotype: The junction shows a germline mismatch at one end, possibly a read error. V and J are TRBV29-1 and TRBJ2-7; 9 nucleotides agree with TRBD2. CDR3 length: 12 amino acids. In germline, CDR1 is SQVTM, CDR2 ANQGSEA. The CDR3 region is CSVETSGYERYF. Here the CDR3 DNA reads TGCAGCGTTGAGACTAGCGGCTACGAGCGGTACTTC.

This clonotype has more than one count but fewer than ten. The chain recombines TRBV5-4 with TRBJ1-2; D remains unclear. The CDR3 length is 15 residues. Trimming removed 10 bases at V and 8 bases at J, with 27 bases between. The germline V gene encodes CDR1 SGHNT and CDR2 YYREEE (reference sequence). The CDR3 sequence: CAGIIAGSPPRGYTF. The CDR3 DNA sequence: TGTGCCGGCATCATAGCCGGGTCGCCGCCGCGGGGCTACACCTTC.

This clonotype occurred a few times. The chain uses TRBV28 and TRBJ2-7, with 7 positions matching TRBD1. This CDR3 is built from 14 residues. After removal of 6 bases from V and 5 bases from J, the junction contained 10 bases not matched to a gene. The germline gives CDR1 MDHEN, CDR2 SYDVKM. CDR3 sequence reads: CASSHRTGGHEQYF. The CDR3 DNA sequence: TGTGCCAGCAGCCACCGGACAGGAGGTCACGAGCAGTACTTC.

The V call is TRBV6-5, the J call TRBJ2-5; D is possibly TRBD1 (5 bases). The ends were cut back, 6 bases at V and 11 bases at J, with 13 bases in the middle. The CDR3 has 11 amino acids. Germline values: CDR1 MNHEY, CDR2 SVGAGI. The CDR3 coding sequence is TGTGCCAGCAGCTCAGGGTACGCGCAGTACTTC. As protein: CASSSGYAQYF.

On this clonotype itself: Its ends do not fully match the called genes, so a read error is possible. The chain recombines TRBV12-3 or TRBV12-4 with TRBJ2-3, with 8 bases identical to TRBD2. The CDR3 length is 17 residues. The CDR3 nucleotides read TGTGCCAGCAGCCTATTTCTGGGCGGGAGGAGCACAGATGCGCAGTATTTT. This codes for CASSLFLGGRSTDAQYF.

The chain has TRBV3-1 and TRBJ2-3; the D is unclear. V dropped 2 bases and J dropped 4 bases, with 7 bases sitting between them. CDR3 size: 13 residues. Germline CDR1 is LGHDT and CDR2 is YNNKEL (reference sequence). The CDR3 reads CASSQNTADTQYF. The CDR3 DNA is TGTGCCAGCAGCCAAAATACGGCAGATACGCAGTATTTT.

Of note for this clonotype: Germline is not matched at one junction end, which may reflect a read error. The chain is built from TRBV7-3 and TRBJ2-3, with D unclear. Per germline, CDR1 SGHTA and CDR2 FQGTGA. CDR3 length: 15 amino acids. CDR3 in DNA: TGTGTCAGCAGCTTGAGGTCCTCTGGCGGAGATACGCAGTATTTT. Translating gives CVSSLRSSGGDTQYF.

This clonotype was counted only a few times. This chain uses TRBV6-6 with TRBJ2-7; 9 bases map to TRBD1. The CDR3 length is 15 residues. Trimming took 1 base from V and 6 from J; bases not matched to a gene: 7. CDR1 is MNHNY, CDR2 SVGAGI, per germline (reference sequence). DNA of the CDR3: TGTGCCAGCAGTTACTGGACAGGGGATACGGGCGAGCAGTACTTC. Translating gives CASSYWTGDTGEQYF.

This chain uses TRBV2 with TRBJ2-7, with 8 bases aligning to TRBD1. Germline V gene data show CDR1 as SNHLY and CDR2 as FYNNEI. CDR3 length: 16 residues. V lost 1 base and J lost 5; bases outside the gene matches: 10. Here the CDR3 reads CASSEVKDRVDNEQYF. In DNA form, the CDR3 reads TGTGCCAGCAGTGAAGTAAAGGACAGGGTTGACAACGAGCAGTACTTC.

This clonotype came up a few times. The V and J genes are TRBV12-3 or TRBV12-4 and TRBJ1-1, with a possible D match to TRBD1 (6 bases). This CDR3 contains 13 residues. V dropped 9 bases and J dropped 5 bases, with 16 bases sitting between them. CDR3 region: CASQAQGWTEAFF. CDR3 nucleotides: TGTGCCAGTCAAGCACAGGGTTGGACTGAAGCTTTCTTT.

There are a few counts of this clonotype. The V and J genes are TRBV6-1 and TRBJ1-5; 11 bases align to TRBD1. Losses at the gene ends were 3 bases for V and 2 bases for J; bases not matched to a gene: 3. The CDR3 length is 16 residues. Per the germline V gene, CDR1 is MNHNS and CDR2 is SASEGT. In DNA form, the CDR3 reads TGTGCCAGCAGTGAGTGGACAGGGGGCCGCAATCAGCCCCAGCATTTT. This translates into CASSEWTGGRNQPQHF.

About this clonotype itself: The junction does not match germline at one end; this may be a read error. This chain links TRBV20-1 with TRBJ2-1; D gene uncertain. The germline CDR1 and CDR2 sequences are DFQATT and SNEGSKA (reference sequence). CDR3 length equals 16 residues. The CDR3 coding sequence is TGCAGTGCTAGAGCCCTTGAGCGACGGTCCTACAATGAGCAGTTTTTC. Its translation is CSARALERRSYNEQFF.

Worth noting for this clonotype: Being one base from a much bigger clone, this may be a read error. The conserved final phenylalanine or tryptophan is absent from the CDR3, which likely points to a read error. The J gene is TRBJ2-3, the V gene TRBV12-3 or TRBV12-4, with D unresolved. Trimming cost V 1 base and J 3 bases, with 11 bases left between them. The CDR3 is 15 residues long. The CDR3 coding sequence is TGTGCCAGCAGTTTAGGGGTCGGCTTTACAGATACGCAGTATTGT. It is translated as CASSLGVGFTDTQYC.

The chain combines TRBV28 with TRBJ2-7, with D tentatively TRBD1 (7 bases). The CDR3 is made up of 19 amino acids. Germline V gene lookup returns CDR1 MDHEN and CDR2 SYDVKM. The germline V and J ends were trimmed by 5 bases and 5 bases, with 31 bases remaining between them. The CDR3 loop reads CASSPYRQGRTGVPHEQYF. The DNA for the CDR3 is TGTGCCAGCAGTCCCTATCGACAGGGTCGTACGGGAGTCCCCCACGAGCAGTACTTC.

This clonotype has just a few counts. The rearrangement links TRBV4-1 to TRBJ2-5, with D perhaps matching TRBD1 (5 bases). The CDR3 length is 15 residues. Trimming left V 3 bases short and J 5 bases short, with 16 bases between. CDR1 is MGHRA, CDR2 YSYEKL, per germline. This chain's CDR3 is CASSHGYGAPETQYF. The CDR3 DNA reads as TGCGCCAGCAGCCATGGGTATGGGGCTCCGGAGACCCAGTACTTC.

This clonotype showed up just once. This chain joins TRBV18 and TRBJ2-7, with D possibly TRBD2 on 5 matching bases. Germline-derived CDR1 and CDR2 are KGHSH and LQKENI. CDR3 size: 15 residues. The V end lost 3 bases, the J end lost 4 bases, and 16 bases lay between the germline ends. As DNA, the CDR3 is TGTGCCAGCTCACCCCCTGAGGAGGTTTGGTACGAGCAGTACTTC. Translating it yields CASSPPEEVWYEQYF. The whole variable domain, remainder taken from reference TRBV18 and TRBJ2-7, is NAGVMQNPRHLVRRRGQEARLRCSPMKGHSHVYWYRQLPEEGLKFMVYLQKENIIDESGMPKERFSAEFPKEGPSILRIQQVVRGDSAAYFCASSPPEEVWYEQYFGPGTRLTVT.

The chain has TRBV6-1 and TRBJ2-3; 9 bases agree with TRBD2. Germline V gene lookup returns CDR1 MNHNS and CDR2 SASEGT. With 6 bases clipped from V and 1 base from J, the junction kept 5 bases outside the gene matches. The CDR3 has 15 residues. For the CDR3, the DNA is TGTGCCAGCAGGCACCAGCGGGGGGGCACAGATACGCAGTATTTT. Amino acids: CASRHQRGGTDTQYF.